This is a list of T cell receptor beta chains from one sample in a study of blood T cell repertoires in COVID-19. Some clones are missing from TCRdb's copy, which holds only in-frame ones; the method was immunoSEQ multiplex PCR. In the table there are some 120,000 clones, approximately 83% of which are singletons. Sequenced sample: peripheral blood. These receptor sequences come from a woman in her forties or fifties with acute or convalescent COVID-19. Both conserved end residues are part of each CDR3. D genes are given only for firm matches. The listing skips clone size in some rows; elsewhere it reads once, few, many or a size class.

CDR3	DNA	D	V	J	size
CASRGQGSGNTIYF	TGCGCCAGCAGGGGACAGGGCTCTGGAAACACCATATATTTT	TRBD1	TRBV10-2	TRBJ1-3	NA
CASSYSQGSVAGELFF	TGTGCCAGTAGTTATTCACAGGGATCGGTTGCTGGGGAGCTGTTTTTT	NA	TRBV19	TRBJ2-2	NA
CASSPGLAGWDEQFF	TGTGCCAGCAGTCCCGGACTAGCGGGGTGGGATGAGCAGTTCTTC	TRBD2	TRBV27	TRBJ2-1	NA
CAWSVQGTNEKLFF	TGTGCCTGGAGTGTTCAGGGGACTAATGAAAAACTGTTTTTT	NA	TRBV30	TRBJ1-4	NA
CSASSADTQYF	TGCAGTGCTAGTAGCGCAGATACGCAGTATTTT	NA	TRBV20-1	TRBJ2-3	NA
CASSQKSASRSGNTIYF	TGTGCCAGCAGCCAAAAGAGTGCTAGTCGATCTGGAAACACCATATATTTT	NA	TRBV3-1/TRBV3-2	TRBJ1-3	NA
CASSPGLAGGQYEQFF	TGTGCCAGCTCACCCGGACTAGCGGGGGGGCAATATGAGCAGTTCTTC	TRBD2	TRBV18	TRBJ2-1	once
CASSLDGQGSEQYF	TGCGCCAGCAGCTTGGACGGGCAGGGTTCCGAGCAGTACTTC	NA	TRBV5-1	TRBJ2-7	few
CASSDEGTGGGKLFF	TGTGCCAGCAGTGATGAGGGGACAGGGGGAGGGAAACTGTTTTTT	TRBD1	TRBV6-1	TRBJ1-4	NA
CASSQVQGRNYGYTF	TGTGCCAGCAGCCAAGTCCAGGGGCGCAACTATGGCTACACCTTC	NA	TRBV3-1/TRBV3-2	TRBJ1-2	NA
CASGLVQGFGELFF	TGTGCTAGTGGTTTGGTACAGGGGTTCGGGGAGCTGTTTTTT	TRBD1	TRBV12-5	TRBJ2-2	NA
CASSPTRQAGEKLFF	TGTGCCAGCTCACCGACCCGACAGGCGGGTGAAAAACTGTTTTTT	NA	TRBV18	TRBJ1-4	NA
CSVEGGRGYTF	TGCAGCGTTGAAGGGGGCCGGGGCTACACCTTC	NA	TRBV29-1	TRBJ1-2	few
CASSVAGGIHNEQFF	TGTGCCAGCAGTGTGGCGGGGGGCATCCACAATGAGCAGTTCTTC	TRBD2	TRBV6-4	TRBJ2-1	NA
CSVGQGAVEQYF	TGCAGCGTTGGGCAGGGGGCGGTTGAGCAGTACTTC	TRBD1	TRBV29-1	TRBJ2-7	NA
CASSHGLNTGELFF	TGCGCCAGCAGCCACGGACTGAACACCGGGGAGCTGTTTTTT	NA	TRBV5-1	TRBJ2-2	NA
CATTFETGEYNEQFF	TGTGCCACCACCTTTGAGACAGGGGAATACAATGAGCAGTTCTTC	TRBD1	TRBV2	TRBJ2-1	NA
CASSQITEAFF	TGTGCCAGCAGTCAGATCACTGAAGCTTTCTTT	NA	TRBV12-3/TRBV12-4	TRBJ1-1	NA
CASSLAGQGAGYTF	TGCGCCAGCAGCTTGGCGGGACAGGGGGCCGGCTACACCTTC	TRBD1	TRBV5-1	TRBJ1-2	NA
CASSTGGFGTGELFF	TGTGCCAGTAGCACAGGGGGGTTTGGCACCGGGGAGCTGTTTTTT	TRBD1	TRBV19	TRBJ2-2	once
CAIGRAYGYTF	TGTGCCATCGGGAGGGCCTATGGCTACACCTTC	NA	TRBV5-3	TRBJ1-2	few
CASSPQGNTEAFF	TGTGCCAGCAGCCCACAGGGGAACACTGAAGCTTTCTTT	NA	TRBV7-9	TRBJ1-1	NA
CASFEGQGLIDSPLHF	TGTGCCAGCTTCGAGGGACAGGGGTTAATTGACTCACCCCTCCACTTT	NA	TRBV21-1	TRBJ1-6	NA
CASSLVTGGAFSSYEQYF	TGTGCCAGCAGCTTAGTCACAGGGGGCGCCTTTTCCTCCTACGAGCAGTACTTC	TRBD1	TRBV7-2	TRBJ2-7	once
CASRPTGGENSPLHF	TGTGCCAGCAGGCCTACAGGGGGCGAAAATTCACCCCTCCACTTT	TRBD1	TRBV27	TRBJ1-6	NA
CASNRAEGIPGTF	TGTGCCAGTAATCGGGCAGAAGGGATCCCGGGAACCTTC	NA	TRBV19	TRBJ1-2	NA
CASSREQALQPQHF	TGTGCCAGCAGTAGGGAGCAGGCCTTACAGCCCCAGCATTTT	NA	TRBV27	TRBJ1-5	NA
CASSLAGGQSYGYTF	TGCGCCAGCAGCTTGGCCGGGGGGCAGAGCTATGGCTACACCTTC	NA	TRBV5-1	TRBJ1-2	NA
CSASWSGNNSPLHF	TGCAGTGCTAGTTGGTCAGGCAATAATTCACCCCTCCACTTT	NA	TRBV20-1	TRBJ1-6	NA
CASSPQEGTTEAFF	TGTGCCAGCAGCCCCCAGGAGGGGACCACTGAAGCTTTCTTT	NA	TRBV3-1/TRBV3-2	TRBJ1-1	NA
CASSEGGGTQPQHF	TGTGCCAGCAGTGAGGGGGGTGGAACTCAGCCCCAGCATTTT	NA	TRBV6-1	TRBJ1-5	NA
CASSSGVSSTDTQYF	TGTGCCAGCAGCTCGGGAGTATCTAGCACAGATACGCAGTATTTT	NA	TRBV11-3	TRBJ2-3	NA
CASSQSPGTDTGELFF	TGTGCCAGCAGCCAAAGCCCCGGGACAGACACCGGGGAGCTGTTTTTT	TRBD1	TRBV4-2	TRBJ2-2	NA
CASSFGRQGLAFF	TGTGCCAGCAGCTTCGGTCGGCAGGGGCTGGCTTTCTTT	NA	TRBV13	TRBJ1-1	NA
CASSLAVAPGANVLTF	TGTGCCAGCAGCTTAGCCGTAGCTCCTGGGGCCAACGTCCTGACTTTC	NA	TRBV11-2	TRBJ2-6	NA
CASSLVLGGLNTEAFF	TGTGCCAGCAGCTTAGTCCTCGGGGGGCTGAACACTGAAGCTTTCTTT	NA	TRBV7-2	TRBJ1-1	NA
CASSYRQGTFEKLFF	TGTGCCAGTTCTTATAGACAGGGGACTTTTGAAAAACTGTTTTTT	TRBD1	TRBV19	TRBJ1-4	NA
CASGSGTGDGYTF	TGTGCTAGTGGTTCCGGGACAGGGGATGGCTACACCTTC	TRBD1	TRBV12-5	TRBJ1-2	NA
CASSPDPQGLLFF	TGTGCCAGCAGCCCCGACCCACAGGGGTTGCTGTTTTTT	TRBD1	TRBV7-7	TRBJ1-4	once
CASSPTSGGASGELFF	TGTGCCAGCAGCCCAACTAGCGGGGGGGCCAGCGGGGAGCTGTTTTTT	TRBD2	TRBV9	TRBJ2-2	NA
CASSLRPLSGTGNTIYF	TGTGCCAGTAGTCTTCGCCCTCTCTCAGGGACTGGAAACACCATATATTTT	NA	TRBV19	TRBJ1-3	once
CASSDGAGGAGDTQYF	TGTGCCAGCAGTGACGGGGCGGGGGGGGCCGGAGATACGCAGTATTTT	TRBD2	TRBV2	TRBJ2-3	NA
CASSYSQFGGAGQQYF	TGTGCCAGCAGTTACTCGCAATTCGGGGGGGCCGGGCAGCAGTACTTC	TRBD2	TRBV6-2/TRBV6-3	TRBJ2-7	few
CSVESQAGYTF	TGCAGTGTCGAATCGCAGGCTGGCTACACCTTC	NA	TRBV20-1	TRBJ1-2	NA
CASSQGQGLSYGYTF	TGCGCCAGCAGCCAAGGCCAGGGCTTATCCTATGGCTACACCTTC	NA	TRBV4-1	TRBJ1-2	NA
CASSPGGPADTQYF	TGTGCCAGCAGCCCCGGGGGGCCAGCAGATACGCAGTATTTT	NA	TRBV3-1/TRBV3-2	TRBJ2-3	once
CASSLGQGGLYNEQFF	TGCGCCAGCAGCTTGGGACAGGGGGGATTATACAATGAGCAGTTCTTC	TRBD1	TRBV5-1	TRBJ2-1	NA
CASSNTGQGRGYGYTF	TGTGCCAGTAGTAACACCGGACAGGGAAGAGGGTATGGCTACACCTTC	TRBD1	TRBV19	TRBJ1-2	NA
CASSAPSTEAFF	TGTGCCAGCTCAGCGCCTAGCACTGAAGCTTTCTTT	NA	TRBV18	TRBJ1-1	NA
CASSQASGNSPLHF	TGTGCCAGCAGCCAAGCGTCGGGGAATTCACCCCTCCACTTT	NA	TRBV3-1/TRBV3-2	TRBJ1-6	NA
CAWGQVDGSPLHF	TGTGCCTGGGGACAGGTCGACGGTTCACCCCTCCACTTT	TRBD1	TRBV30	TRBJ1-6	NA
CASSLVAGNNEQFF	TGTGCCAGCAGCTTGGTGGCGGGGAACAATGAGCAGTTCTTC	NA	TRBV5-6	TRBJ2-1	NA